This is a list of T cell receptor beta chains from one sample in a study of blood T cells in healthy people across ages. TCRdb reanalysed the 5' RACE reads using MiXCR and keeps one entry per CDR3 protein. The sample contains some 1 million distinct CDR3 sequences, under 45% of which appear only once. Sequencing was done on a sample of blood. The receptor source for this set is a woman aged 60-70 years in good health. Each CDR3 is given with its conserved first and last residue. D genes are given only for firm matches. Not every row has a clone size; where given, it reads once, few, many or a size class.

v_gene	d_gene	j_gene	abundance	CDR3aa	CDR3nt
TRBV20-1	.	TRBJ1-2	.	CSASEPTGYNYGYTF	TGCAGTGCTAGTGAACCTACAGGGTATAACTATGGCTACACCTTC
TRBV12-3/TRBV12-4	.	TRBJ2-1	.	CASSFPLDEQFF	TGTGCCAGCAGTTTTCCCTTGGATGAGCAGTTCTTC
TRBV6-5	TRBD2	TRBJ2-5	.	CASSSLSGGQETQYF	TGTGCCAGCAGTTCCCTTAGCGGGGGGCAAGAGACCCAGTACTTC
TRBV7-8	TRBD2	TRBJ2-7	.	CASSPLLAGLPYEQYF	TGTGCCAGCAGCCCCCTCCTAGCGGGACTCCCCTACGAGCAGTACTTC
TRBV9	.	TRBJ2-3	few	CASSAPGVGTDTQYF	TGTGCCAGCAGCGCCCCGGGAGTGGGCACAGATACGCAGTATTTT
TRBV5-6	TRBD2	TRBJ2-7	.	CASAYSGTSGSGQYF	TGTGCCAGCGCCTACTCCGGGACTAGCGGGAGCGGGCAGTACTTC
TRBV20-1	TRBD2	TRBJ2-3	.	CSAPKWASGYTDTQYF	TGCAGTGCTCCGAAATGGGCTAGCGGATACACAGATACGCAGTATTTT
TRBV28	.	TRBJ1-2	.	CASSHFVAGMHGYTF	TGTGCCAGCAGCCACTTTGTAGCAGGGATGCATGGCTACACCTTC
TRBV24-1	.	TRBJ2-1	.	CATSDMNEQFF	TGTGCCACCAGTGATATGAATGAGCAGTTCTTC
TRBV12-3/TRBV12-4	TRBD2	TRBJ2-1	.	CASSSPRLAGGWEQFF	TGTGCCAGCAGTTCCCCCAGGTTAGCGGGGGGATGGGAGCAGTTCTTC
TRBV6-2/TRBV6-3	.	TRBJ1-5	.	CASSVGPWDQPQHF	TGTGCCAGCAGTGTAGGACCCTGGGATCAGCCCCAGCATTTT